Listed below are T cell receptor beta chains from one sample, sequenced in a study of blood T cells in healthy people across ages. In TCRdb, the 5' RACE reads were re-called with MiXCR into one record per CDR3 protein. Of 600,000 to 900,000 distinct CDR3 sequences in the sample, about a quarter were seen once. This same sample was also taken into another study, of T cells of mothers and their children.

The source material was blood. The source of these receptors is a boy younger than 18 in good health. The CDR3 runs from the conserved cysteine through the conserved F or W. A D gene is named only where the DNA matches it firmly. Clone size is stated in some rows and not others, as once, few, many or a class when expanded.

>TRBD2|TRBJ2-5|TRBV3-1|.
TGTGCCAGCAGCCAAAGCGGGGGGGCGAAGACCCAGTACTTC
CASSQSGGAKTQYF
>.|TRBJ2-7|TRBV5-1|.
TGCGCCAGCAGCCCCCGGGACACAGGCTACGAGCAGTACTTC
CASSPRDTGYEQYF
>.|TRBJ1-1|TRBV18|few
TGTGCCAGCTCACCATTTGAGGGGGAGCGGAACACTGAAGCTTTCTTT
CASSPFEGERNTEAFF
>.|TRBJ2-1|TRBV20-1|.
TGCAGTGCCGACCCGGTGGGGGGCCGGGACGATGAGCAGTTCTTC
CSADPVGGRDDEQFF
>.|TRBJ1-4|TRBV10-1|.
TGCGCCAGCAGTGACGGCCTGGGACCTAATGAAAAACTGTTTTTT
CASSDGLGPNEKLFF
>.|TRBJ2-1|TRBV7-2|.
TGTGCCAGCAGCTTAGTACGTAGTGCGGTCAATGAGCAGTTCTTC
CASSLVRSAVNEQFF
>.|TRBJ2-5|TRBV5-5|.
TGTGCCAGCAGTTTTGGGGGGACCCAGTACTTC
CASSFGGTQYF
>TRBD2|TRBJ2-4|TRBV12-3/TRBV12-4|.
TGTGCCAGCAGTCCTAGGCCCCGGGGGGGAGGAAACATTCAGTACTTC
CASSPRPRGGGNIQYF
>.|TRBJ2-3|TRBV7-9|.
TGTGCCAGCAGCCGGATCACAGATACGCAGTATTTT
CASSRITDTQYF
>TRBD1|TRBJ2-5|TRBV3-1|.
TGTGCCAGCAGCCATACACGCGGGACAGGGAATTTTCAAGAGACCCAGTACTTC
CASSHTRGTGNFQETQYF
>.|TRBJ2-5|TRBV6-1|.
TGTGCCAGCAGTAAACAGATTATAGAGACCCAGTACTTC
CASSKQIIETQYF
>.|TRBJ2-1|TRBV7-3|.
TGTGCCAGCAGCCCCGGACAATTTTCGCCCCGGTACTTC
CASSPGQFSPRYF
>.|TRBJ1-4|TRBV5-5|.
TGTGCCAGCAGCACACTACCTACTAGGTTGGATGAAAAACTGTTTTTT
CASSTLPTRLDEKLFF
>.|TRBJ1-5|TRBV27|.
TGTGCCTCCCGGGGTTTCAGCAATCAGCCCCAGCATTTT
CASRGFSNQPQHF
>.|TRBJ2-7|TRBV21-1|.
TGTGCCAGCCGTTCCCCCGCTCCTCGAAGCTCCTACGAGCAGTACTTC
CASRSPAPRSSYEQYF
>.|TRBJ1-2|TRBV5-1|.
TGCGCCAGCAGCTTCGGCCCCGGTAGGCAGGGAACTAACTATGGCTACACCTTC
CASSFGPGRQGTNYGYTF
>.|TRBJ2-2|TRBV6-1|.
TGTGCCAGCAGCCCCAGAGGGGGAGACACCGGGGAGCTGTTTTTT
CASSPRGGDTGELFF
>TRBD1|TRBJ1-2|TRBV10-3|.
TGTGCCATCTTGACAGGGGGCGGCTACACCTTC
CAILTGGGYTF
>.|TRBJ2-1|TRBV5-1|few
TGCGCCAGCAGCTTGGCCGGACGGACAGACTCCTACAATGAGCAGTTCTTC
CASSLAGRTDSYNEQFF
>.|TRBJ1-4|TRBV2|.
TGTGCCAGCCGGGCCCCTAATGAAAAACTGTTTTTT
CASRAPNEKLFF
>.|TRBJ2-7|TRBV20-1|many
TGCAGTGCTAGAGACAGAACACACGAGCAGTACTTC
CSARDRTHEQYF
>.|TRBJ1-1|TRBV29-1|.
TGCAGCGTTGCTTTTCAGGGAGGTGAAGCTTTCTTT
CSVAFQGGEAFF
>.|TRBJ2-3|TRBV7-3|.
TGTGCCAGCAGCTTAACGGGATCCCGGGGGCAGTATTTT
CASSLTGSRGQYF
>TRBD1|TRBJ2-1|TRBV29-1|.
TGCAGCGTACTGACAGGGGTAGGGTACGAGCAGTTCTTC
CSVLTGVGYEQFF
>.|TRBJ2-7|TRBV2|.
TGTGCCAGCAGTGGTGAGGGACTCGATATTCCCTGCGAGCAGTACTTC
CASSGEGLDIPCEQYF
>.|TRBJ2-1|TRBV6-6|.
TGTGCCAGTAGTCATACAGGGGAGGCCTACAATGAGCAGTTCTTC
CASSHTGEAYNEQFF
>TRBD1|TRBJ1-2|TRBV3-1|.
TGTGCCAGCAGCCAGGGACAGGGCGGAGGCTACACCTTC
CASSQGQGGGYTF
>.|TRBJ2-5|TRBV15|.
TGTGCCACCAGGGTTGGCCGGACTGGGGAAGAGACCCAGTACTTC
CATRVGRTGEETQYF
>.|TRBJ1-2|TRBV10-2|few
TGCGCCAGCAGTGATTATCCCGGGAACGCTGGCTACACCTTC
CASSDYPGNAGYTF
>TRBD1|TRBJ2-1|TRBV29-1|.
TGCAGCGGGGACAGGGTGGGTGAGCAGTTCTTC
CSGDRVGEQFF
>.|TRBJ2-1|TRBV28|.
TGTGCCAGCAGTCTGCCGACAGCGATCTCCTACAATGAGCAGTTCTTC
CASSLPTAISYNEQFF
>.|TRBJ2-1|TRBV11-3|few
TGTGCCAGCAGCTCGCGAGGGGCAGGGAAGCATGAGCAGTTCTTC
CASSSRGAGKHEQFF
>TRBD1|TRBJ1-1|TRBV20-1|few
TGCAGTGCTAGCCAGACAGGGAGGAACACTGAAGCTTTCTTT
CSASQTGRNTEAFF
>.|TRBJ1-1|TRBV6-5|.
TGTGCCAGCAGTTCCTCAGGGAAGACAGCTTTCTTT
CASSSSGKTAFF
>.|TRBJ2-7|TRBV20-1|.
TGCAGTGCTAGAAAAGCAGACTACGAGCAGTACTTC
CSARKADYEQYF
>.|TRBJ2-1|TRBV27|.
TGTGCCAGCAGTTTATTAGGGGGACACTCCGCGTCCTACAATGAGCAGTTCTTC
CASSLLGGHSASYNEQFF
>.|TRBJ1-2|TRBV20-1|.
TGCAGTGCTAGAGATGAGGGGCCTGGCTACACCTTC
CSARDEGPGYTF
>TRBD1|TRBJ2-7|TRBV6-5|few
TGTGCCAGCAGTTATTCATCCGGGACAGGAACCTACGAGCAGTACTTC
CASSYSSGTGTYEQYF
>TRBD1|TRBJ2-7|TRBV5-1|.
TGCGCCGGCAGCGGGGACAGGGGATTCTACGAGCAGTACTTC
CAGSGDRGFYEQYF
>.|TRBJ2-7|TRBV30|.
TGTGCCTGGACAAAACAGGGTGTGTCCGACGAGCAGTACTTC
CAWTKQGVSDEQYF
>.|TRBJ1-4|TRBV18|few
TGTGCCAGCTCACCACAGGCGGCGGGAGAAAAACTGTTTTTT
CASSPQAAGEKLFF
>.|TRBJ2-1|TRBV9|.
TGTGCCAGCAGCGTTGGACCGGACAATGAGCAGTTCTTC
CASSVGPDNEQFF
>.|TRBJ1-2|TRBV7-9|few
TGTGCCAGCAGCTTTCAACCACGCGATGAACAGCATGGCTACACCTTC
CASSFQPRDEQHGYTF
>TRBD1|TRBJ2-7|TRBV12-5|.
TGTGCTAGTGGTAGATACTTAGGCCGGGACAGGGACCCCTACGAGCAGTACTTC
CASGRYLGRDRDPYEQYF
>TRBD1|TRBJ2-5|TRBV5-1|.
TGCGCCAGCAGGAGGGACAGGGCGGGGACCCAGTACTTC
CASRRDRAGTQYF